This entry concerns a single T cell receptor (beta chain). The data were obtained in a study of cytomegalovirus exposure and HLA in healthy donors. Amplification used 60 Vbeta primers and 13 Jbeta primers. Profiling relied on immunoSEQ multiplex PCR, and the TCRdb table lists in-frame clones only, not all of them. The table includes 110,000 or so clones, roughly 80% detected once. The germline V gene has CDR1 MNHNY and CDR2 SVGAGI (reference sequence). This CDR3 region has 15 residues. J was trimmed by 5 bases and V by 4 bases; bases with no gene match: 8. The receptor was isolated from a woman in her thirties in good health and CMV-seropositive. The sequencing input was PBMCs. V is TRBV6-6 and J is TRBJ2-7, with 10 bases that match TRBD2. CDR3 in DNA: TGTGCCAGCAGTTTCCTAGCGGGGGATATGCACGAGCAGTACTTC. It is translated as CASSFLAGDMHEQYF.